These 19 T cell receptor beta chains were all obtained from the same sample, sequenced in a study of T cell repertoires in cytomegalovirus infection. No antigen is known for these receptors. TCRdb itself ran the reads through MiXCR, one entry per CDR3 protein. The repertoire holds about a million distinct CDR3 sequences, with approximately 31% as singletons. The specimen comprised cultured CD8+ T cells from PBMCs, sampled from culture after CMV antigen stimulation. The receptors here all came from a human donor in good health (CMV status not recorded). Some clones in this sample may be carry-over from other donors' samples.

This clonotype was seen a few times. CDR3 residues: CASSLRVVRTPGELFF. DNA for the CDR3: TGTGCCAGCAGCTTACGAGTGGTCAGAACACCGGGGGAGCTGTTTTTT. V gene TRBV7-6 combines with J gene TRBJ2-2; D is ambiguous. This CDR3 spans 16 amino acids. Trimming stripped 2 bases from V and 8 bases from J, with 18 bases between. The V gene's germline CDR1 is SGHVS and CDR2 FNYEAQ.

The gene calls are TRBV24-1 and TRBJ1-1; 12 bases are a match to TRBD1. Germline V lookup: CDR1 KGHDR, CDR2 SFDVKD. The V gene end was trimmed by 9 bases and the J gene end by 4 bases; junction bases not matched to a gene: 8. The CDR3 is 15 residues long. The CDR3 reads CATEGQGAGGTEAFF. The CDR3 region has the DNA TGTGCCACCGAGGGACAGGGGGCGGGAGGCACTGAAGCTTTCTTT.

This clonotype was picked up many times. V and J are TRBV27 and TRBJ2-2; TRBD1 matches at 8 bases. Trimming at V came to 2 bases and at J to 5 bases, leaving 10 bases not matched to a gene. Germline V gives CDR1 MNHEY, CDR2 SMNVEV (reference sequence). This CDR3 comprises 17 residues. The CDR3 DNA is TGTGCCAGCAGTTTAGAGTACCAGGGGGCGGGAACCGGGGAGCTGTTTTTT. Protein product: CASSLEYQGAGTGELFF.

The chain joins TRBV5-6 to TRBJ2-5; D gene ambiguous. In germline, CDR1 is SGHDT, CDR2 YYEEEE. The CDR3 sequence is 14 residues long. Trimming stripped 0 bases from V and 3 bases from J, with 9 bases between. The CDR3 here is CASSLASYEETQYF. The DNA of the CDR3 is TGTGCCAGCAGCTTGGCGAGTTACGAAGAGACCCAGTACTTC.

This clonotype came up a few times. The chain carries TRBV12-3 or TRBV12-4 and TRBJ2-7; D remains unclear. The CDR3 extends over 12 amino acids. Trimming left V 3 bases short and J 6 bases short, with 9 bases between. CDR3 in DNA: TGTGCCAGCAGTTTTGGACGAAGCGAGCAGTACTTC. Its translation is CASSFGRSEQYF.

The rearrangement joins TRBV4-3 to TRBJ2-3; the match to TRBD2 covers 10 bases. V trimming: 0 bases; J trimming: 4 bases; junction bases outside the gene matches: 7. Germline loops: CDR1 LGHNA, CDR2 YSLEER. CDR3 size: 17 residues. CDR3 loop: CASSQDLLAGSADTQYF. CDR3 nucleotides: TGCGCCAGCAGCCAAGATCTACTAGCGGGATCGGCAGATACGCAGTATTTT.

This clonotype has a handful of counts. The V call is TRBV27, the J call TRBJ1-5, with 7 bases matching TRBD1. The germline gives CDR1 MNHEY, CDR2 SMNVEV (reference sequence). The CDR3 runs to 16 residues. The J segment lost 4 bases and the V segment lost 0 bases, leaving 6 bases of the junction unmatched. CDR3 region: CASSLSSRGGNQPQHF. CDR3 nucleotides: TGTGCCAGCAGTTTATCGTCCAGGGGGGGAAATCAGCCCCAGCATTTT.

There are many counts of this clonotype. The chain recombines TRBV12-3 or TRBV12-4 with TRBJ2-7; 9 bases agree with TRBD2. V was clipped by 6 bases and J by 3 bases; unmatched bases: 9. This CDR3 is built from 15 residues. CDR3 DNA: TGTGCCAGCAGCACTTCCGGGACTAGCAACTACGAGCAGTACTTC. Amino acid sequence: CASSTSGTSNYEQYF.

This clonotype appeared a few times. CDR3 region: CSVKNDRGRGGTQYF. The CDR3 coding sequence is TGCAGTGTAAAGAACGACAGGGGCCGAGGGGGTACGCAGTATTTT. The J gene is TRBJ2-3, the V gene TRBV20-1, with 8 positions matching TRBD1. Germline-derived CDR1 and CDR2 are DFQATT and SNEGSKA (reference sequence). V dropped 7 bases and J dropped 8; count of bases not matched to a gene: 17. The CDR3 is 15 residues long.

This chain joins TRBV7-9 and TRBJ2-3; TRBD2 might be the D (6 bases). The CDR3 totals 19 residues. Germline CDR1 and CDR2: SEHNR and FQNEAQ (reference sequence). Trimming cost V 0 bases and J 0 bases, with 19 bases left between them. CDR3 protein: CASSLAQRVLTSSTDTQYF. The CDR3, as DNA: TGTGCCAGCAGCTTAGCGCAGCGGGTCTTAACCAGTAGCACAGATACGCAGTATTTT.

Turning to this clonotype: A read error is possible here, since a much larger clone lies one base away. This rearrangement joins TRBV12-3 or TRBV12-4 to TRBJ2-2; D is possibly TRBD2 (5 bases). There are 14 residues in the CDR3. CDR3 loop: CANSSAGLAGELFF. The CDR3 bases are TGTGCCAACAGTTCAGCCGGACTGGCCGGGGAGCTGTTTTTT.

The V gene is TRBV6-1, the J gene TRBJ2-5, with D possibly being TRBD2 (5 bases). CDR1 and CDR2 (germline): MNHNS, SASEGT. The CDR3 consists of 14 residues. The V end was cut by 3 bases, the J end by 5 bases, with 13 bases between. CDR3 amino acids: CASSDAGLWETQYF. CDR3 nucleotides: TGTGCCAGCAGTGATGCGGGCCTTTGGGAGACCCAGTACTTC.

The J gene is TRBJ2-5, the V gene TRBV6-1, with D possibly matching TRBD1 (6 bases). V dropped 5 bases and J dropped 7 bases, with 17 bases sitting between them. CDR3 length: 14 residues. The germline CDR1 and CDR2 sequences are MNHNS and SASEGT. In DNA, the CDR3 is TGTGCCAGCAGTTGGGACATAACGATCGGGACCCAGTACTTC. Translated: CASSWDITIGTQYF.

The genes are TRBV27 and TRBJ1-1; D is unresolved. The ends were cut back, 0 bases at V and 4 bases at J, with 9 bases in the middle. From germline, CDR1 is MNHEY and CDR2 SMNVEV (reference sequence). The CDR3 length is 14 residues. CDR3: CASSLSIVPTEAFF. The CDR3 bases are TGTGCCAGCAGTTTATCCATAGTGCCCACTGAAGCTTTCTTT.

Here the CDR3 reads CASTSSGDLNTGELFF. The CDR3 DNA follows: TGTGCCAGCACCTCTTCGGGGGACCTAAACACCGGGGAGCTGTTTTTT. This chain joins TRBV7-9 and TRBJ2-2; D is possibly TRBD2 (6 bases). Germline V CDR1 and CDR2: SEHNR, FQNEAQ (reference sequence). Between the trimmed V and J ends, which lost 7 bases and 2 bases, there was a span of 17 bases. The CDR3 runs 16 residues.

This clonotype showed up many times. The chain combines TRBV7-6 with TRBJ1-2; 7 nucleotides agree with TRBD1. Unmatched junction bases numbered 11, after V lost 1 base and J lost 3 bases. CDR1 and CDR2 from the germline V gene are SGHVS and FNYEAQ. The CDR3 covers 17 residues. The CDR3 nucleotides are TGTGCCAGCAGCTTAGGGAAGGGGGCGCCTACCGACTATGGCTACACCTTC. Translated, it gives CASSLGKGAPTDYGYTF.

The chain links TRBV6-2 or TRBV6-3 to TRBJ2-5; D is unclear. Germline CDR1 is MNHEY and CDR2 is SVGEGT. This CDR3 comprises 11 residues. V gave up 8 bases and J gave up 5 bases, with 9 bases separating them. This chain's CDR3 is CASSFPETQYF. The CDR3 region has the DNA TGTGCCAGCTCCTTCCCGGAGACCCAGTACTTC.

The V gene is TRBV6-8, the J gene TRBJ2-1; 7 positions agree with TRBD2. Germline V lookup: CDR1 MNHGY, CDR2 SAAAGT. V lost 2 bases to trimming and J lost 9 bases; unmatched junction nucleotides: 4. This CDR3 contains 13 residues. CDR3 coding DNA: TGTGCCAGCAGTTACCAACTAGCGCTTGAGCAGTTCTTC. Translation gives CASSYQLALEQFF.

The J gene is TRBJ2-3, the V gene TRBV2; tentatively, D is TRBD1 (6 bases). Germline CDR1 and CDR2: SNHLY and FYNNEI. V lost 9 bases to trimming and J lost 2 bases, with 15 bases between them. The CDR3 has 14 amino acids. The CDR3 bases are TGTGCCAGTAGTACAGGGTCTTACACAGATACGCAGTATTTT. Its protein is CASSTGSYTDTQYF.